This T cell receptor beta chain was identified during a study of early T cells in non-severe SARS-CoV-2 infection (dated by TCRdb to the early 2020s). In terms of the full investigation: Because TCR sequencing relied on bulk RNA taken from unsorted whole blood, pairing of alpha and beta chains was not possible. Paper-wide results and their limitations: Matching against VDJdb was skewed toward anti-spike CD8 responses, likely underestimated virus-specific expansions, and missed private and CD4 specificities.

This clonotype came up many times. Its antigen remains undetermined. Base qualities are missing; no much larger clone stands one base away. The study was a case-control design nested within a healthcare worker cohort in London, UK, with weekly nasopharyngeal swab PCR tests and blood sampling. Healthcare workers were recruited during the week of the UK lockdown, between 23 and 31 March 2020, and followed weekly for up to roughly 15 weeks. The CDR3 sequence holds 14 residues, the cysteine and phenylalanine included. The CDR3 DNA has 42 bases and is translated from base 1. The junction shows trimming of 6 bases on V and 6 bases on J, and the gene matches do not reach 4 bases of it. Libraries came from 5' RACE. Reads for this sample came from a NextSeq 500. The TCR library protocol attached unique molecular identifiers to individual cDNA molecules to correct for sequencing error and PCR bias. Sequencing covered both TCR alpha and beta chains, and within each sample the abundances of alpha and beta sequences were tightly co-correlated. Turning to the authors' computational methods: Decombinator V4 was used to annotate the V gene, J gene and CDR3 of the TCR sequences. Expanded TCRs were defined as changing significantly between any two time points under a Poisson model with p below 0.0001. TCR abundances were normalised to the total number of TCRs sequenced per sample and were expressed as counts per million. TRAV1-2 paired with TRAJ12, TRAJ20 or TRAJ33 defined MAIT TCRs, while TRAV10 paired with TRAJ18 defined iNKT TCRs. VDJdb, accessed on 1 November 2021, was searched for TCRs annotated for CMV, EBV and SARS-CoV-2, and TCRs annotated for more than one antigen were excluded. Through fastp at Q25 and MiXCR, TCRdb rebuilt clones from the public reads, retaining in-frame beta chains. Each entry merges the rows of one CDR3 protein and shows their most common DNA and genes. Clone size and V and J calls follow TCRdb, not the original study. This sample is represented by tens of thousands of distinct CDR3 sequences; more than 10% of them were singletons. The ten biggest clones cover 1.1% of the sample.

Sequenced sample: whole blood. The receptor chain draws on TRBV12-3 or TRBV12-4 and TRBJ2-4; TRBD2 lines up with 11 middle nucleotides. The origin of this receptor is an adult who was a healthcare worker with PCR-confirmed SARS-CoV-2 infection or an uninfected control (not recorded which). The CDR3 region: CASRGGLAGNIQYF. The DNA is TGTGCCAGCAGGGGTGGACTAGCGGGAAACATTCAGTACTTC.